Each of the 30 T cell receptor beta chains below was sequenced from the same sample in a study of shared clonotypes between healthy human individuals. Repertoires were generated with immunoSEQ multiplex PCR, while TCRdb's copy carries only in-frame clones and drops some. The sample lists more than 450,000 clones, 75% to 85% occurring once. The sample consisted of PBMCs. The receptors originated from a woman aged 40-49 years in good health. Some clones in this sample may be carry-over from other donors' samples.

This clone has a count of ten or more. This chain connects TRBV30 to TRBJ2-7; perhaps D is TRBD1 or TRBD2 (5 bases each). Germline lookup yields CDR1 GTSNPN and CDR2 SVGIG (reference sequence). V lost 0 bases, J lost 2 bases, and 17 bases lay in between. The CDR3 extends over 16 amino acids. CDR3 amino acids: CAWSVLKGQRAYEQYF. CDR3 nucleotides: TGTGCCTGGAGTGTACTGAAGGGGCAGAGGGCCTACGAGCAGTACTTC.

DNA for the CDR3: TGCGCCAGCAGCCCAAGGACAATTAGGGAAGGTGAGCAGTTCTTC. Translating gives CASSPRTIREGEQFF. The chain combines TRBV5-1 with TRBJ2-1, with a tentative D call TRBD1 (5 bases). The CDR3 contains 15 residues. Deletions cut 4 bases from V and 9 bases from J, with 20 bases between. Germline V gene data show CDR1 as SGHRS and CDR2 as YFSETQ.

The rearrangement uses TRBV11-1 and TRBJ1-5, with TRBD1 identical over 7 bases. Germline V gives CDR1 SGHAT, CDR2 FQDESV (reference sequence). V was pared by 5 bases and J by 6 bases, with 4 bases of the junction left unmatched. This CDR3 contains 13 residues. DNA of the CDR3: TGTGCCAGCAGCCCAGAGGGGGCTCAGCCCCAGCATTTT. Translation gives CASSPEGAQPQHF.

On this clone itself: Other DNA sequences from this sample encode an identical CDR3 as well. This chain connects TRBV2 to TRBJ2-2; 7 bases are shared with TRBD1. The CDR3 covers 14 residues. The germline gives CDR1 SNHLY, CDR2 FYNNEI. The V segment lost 6 bases and the J segment 3 bases; nucleotides outside the gene matches: 4. CDR3 residues: CASRGQVDTGELFF. DNA of the CDR3: TGTGCCAGCAGAGGACAGGTTGACACCGGGGAGCTGTTTTTT.

This chain links TRBV5-1 with TRBJ2-5, with D tentatively TRBD1 or TRBD2 (5 bases each). The assigned J gene may be wrong: the sequence end matches TRBJ2-7 better. Germline V gene sequence: CDR1 SGHRS, CDR2 YFSETQ. The CDR3 runs 14 residues. The CDR3 here is CASSLAGRSYEQYF. In nucleotides, the CDR3 is TGCGCCAGCAGCTTGGCGGGGCGCAGCTACGAGCAGTACTTC.

This clone was recorded a few times. The chain combines TRBV11-2 with TRBJ2-5, with D possibly TRBD2 on 6 matching bases. The CDR3 length is 17 residues. V lost 0 bases, J lost 2 bases, and 16 bases lay in between. Germline V CDR1 and CDR2: SGHAT, FQNNGV. DNA for the CDR3: TGTGCCAGCAGCTTAGATCGGCGGGGAGCGCCTCAAGAGACCCAGTACTTC. It encodes CASSLDRRGAPQETQYF. The full variable domain, its missing parts supplied by reference TRBV11-2 and TRBJ2-5, is EAGVAQSPRYKIIEKRQSVAFWCNPISGHATLYWYQQILGQGPKLLIQFQNNGVVDDSQLPKDRFSAERLKGVDSTLKIQPAKLEDSAVYLCASSLDRRGAPQETQYFGPGTRLLVL.

V usage is TRBV7-8 and J usage is TRBJ2-1; TRBD2 matches 9 bases. This CDR3 region has 16 residues. Germline lookup yields CDR1 SGHVS and CDR2 FQNEAQ. The junction had 3 bases not matched to a gene; V was cut back by 0 bases and J by 3 bases. CDR3: CASSLARLAVYNEQFF. In DNA form, the CDR3 reads TGTGCCAGCAGCTTAGCGAGACTAGCGGTCTACAATGAGCAGTTCTTC. The entire variable domain, with the rest obtained from reference TRBV7-8 and TRBJ2-1, is as follows: GAGVSQSPRYKVAKRGQDVALRCDPISGHVSLFWYQQALGQGPEFLTYFQNEAQLDKSGLPSDRFFAERPEGSVSTLKIQRTQQEDSAVYLCASSLARLAVYNEQFFGPGTRLTVL.

This chain connects TRBV19 to TRBJ2-2, with D possibly being TRBD2 (6 bases). The V gene's germline CDR1 is LNHDA and CDR2 SQIVND (reference sequence). The CDR3 runs 19 residues. With 5 bases removed from V and 2 bases from J, the gap between germline ends came to 24 bases. This CDR3 is CASSPDPRLDYPNTGELFF. The CDR3, as DNA: TGTGCCAGTAGTCCCGATCCTCGACTGGACTACCCCAACACCGGGGAGCTGTTTTTT.

This chain links TRBV27 with TRBJ1-2; no reliable D call. CDR3 size: 12 residues. V lost 8 bases and J lost 4, with 11 bases in between. Germline CDR1 MNHEY, CDR2 SMNVEV (reference sequence). Here the CDR3 reads CASASVFYGYTF. The DNA of the CDR3 is TGTGCCAGCGCCTCGGTTTTCTATGGCTACACCTTC.

V gene TRBV19 combines with J gene TRBJ2-1; D might be TRBD2 (6 bases). The CDR3 has 15 amino acids. V was trimmed by 2 bases and J by 5 bases, leaving 13 bases between them. Germline-derived CDR1 and CDR2 are LNHDA and SQIVND (reference sequence). For the CDR3, the DNA is TGTGCCAGTAGTATACTGGGGGGAGTGAACAATGAGCAGTTCTTC. Amino acids: CASSILGGVNNEQFF.

Turning to this clone: One end of the junction is discordant with germline, which a read error may explain. V is TRBV9 and J is TRBJ2-5; the match to TRBD2 covers 7 bases. Per germline, CDR1 SGDLS and CDR2 YYNGEE. The CDR3 is 16 residues long. The CDR3 region is CASSVEVGGIGETQYF. The CDR3 nucleotides are TGTGCCAGCAGTGTAGAAGTGGGAGGGATTGGAGAGACCCAGTACTTC.

Of note for this clone: This specimen includes other DNA sequences encoding the same CDR3. This chain links TRBV10-3 with TRBJ1-1, with a weak D call TRBD1 (5 bases). The germline V gene has CDR1 ENHRY and CDR2 SYGVKD. The CDR3 runs to 15 residues. V gave up 0 bases and J gave up 1 base, with 9 bases separating them. This CDR3 reads CAISESGQGNTEAFF. CDR3 bases: TGTGCCATCAGTGAGTCCGGGCAGGGGAACACTGAAGCTTTCTTT.

This clone was counted a single time. One junction end disagrees with the germline gene, perhaps due to a read error. This sequence joins TRBV5-1 and TRBJ2-7; unclear D gene. This CDR3 contains 14 residues. Germline loops: CDR1 SGHRS, CDR2 YFSETQ. In nucleotides, the CDR3 is TGCGCCAGCAGCTTGGATCTCCTGACCTACGAGCGGTACTTC. This gives the protein CASSLDLLTYERYF. Together with reference TRBV5-1 and TRBJ2-7, the CDR3 gives the full variable domain: KAGVTQTPRYLIKTRGQQVTLSCSPISGHRSVSWYQQTPGQGLQFLFEYFSETQRNKGNFPGRFSGRQFSNSRSEMNVSTLELGDSALYLCASSLDLLTYERYFGPGTRLTVT.

This clone was counted once. The chain carries TRBV27 and TRBJ2-3; 8 nucleotides line up with TRBD2. The CDR3 loop spans 15 amino acids. V shed 5 bases and J 6 bases; nucleotides not matched to a gene: 10. Germline CDR1 and CDR2: MNHEY and SMNVEV (reference sequence). The CDR3 coding sequence is TGTGCCAGCAGTCATCGAGCGGGAGTGGCTGATACGCAGTATTTT. This encodes CASSHRAGVADTQYF.

The V and J genes are TRBV18 and TRBJ1-2, with D unclear. Trimming took off 3 bases at V and 3 bases at J, with 11 bases between the two ends. The CDR3 is 14 residues long. CDR1 and CDR2 (germline): KGHSH, LQKENI. In nucleotides, the CDR3 is TGTGCCAGCTCACCCCTGTCCACGGACTATGGCTACACCTTC. Encoded protein: CASSPLSTDYGYTF.

The V gene is TRBV27, the J gene TRBJ2-1; D is undetermined. Germline lookup yields CDR1 MNHEY and CDR2 SMNVEV (reference sequence). The length of the CDR3 is 14 residues. Trimming pared 5 bases from V and 2 bases from J, leaving 10 bases between. The CDR3 bases are TGTGCCAGCAGTGCGCGCTCGACCTACAATGAGCAGTTCTTC. The encoded protein is CASSARSTYNEQFF.

The table lists this clone with many counts. The chain recombines TRBV6-4 with TRBJ2-2; D call uncertain. CDR1 and CDR2 from the germline V gene are MRHNA and SNTAGT. CDR3 length: 13 amino acids. Trimming removed 5 bases at V and 6 bases at J, with 10 bases between. The CDR3 DNA is TGTGCCAGCAGTTCAAACCATCCCGGGGAGCTGTTTTTT. It codes for CASSSNHPGELFF.

The CDR3 sequence: CASSWGTSRVSGELFF. The CDR3 DNA reads TGCGCCAGCAGCTGGGGGACATCGAGAGTATCTGGGGAGCTGTTTTTT. The chain carries TRBV5-1 and TRBJ2-2; TRBD1 is a possible D gene (6 bases). Germline V gene lookup returns CDR1 SGHRS and CDR2 YFSETQ. V lost 3 bases to trimming and J lost 8 bases, with 20 bases between them. The CDR3 runs 16 residues.

This sequence joins TRBV2 and TRBJ2-7, with D possibly matching TRBD2 (5 bases). CDR1 SNHLY and CDR2 FYNNEI come from the germline V gene. The CDR3 is 12 amino acids. Trimming cost V 6 bases and J 6 bases, with 12 bases left between them. Written as DNA, the CDR3 is TGTGCCAGCAGCCCCGAGGGCCTCGAGCAGTACTTC. Translating gives CASSPEGLEQYF.

The chain carries TRBV11-2 and TRBJ1-1, with a tentative D call TRBD1 (6 bases). Trimming removed 5 bases from V and 4 bases from J, with 14 bases in between. CDR3 length: 14 residues. The germline V gene encodes CDR1 SGHAT and CDR2 FQNNGV. The CDR3 coding sequence is TGTGCCAGCAGCCCGAGGGGGGGGAGCACTGAAGCTTTCTTT. It is translated as CASSPRGGSTEAFF.

The CDR3 is CASSVGTGGYNEQFF. The CDR3 DNA reads as TGTGCCAGCAGCGTAGGGACAGGGGGCTACAATGAGCAGTTCTTC. The rearrangement joins TRBV5-5 to TRBJ2-1; 11 bases agree with TRBD1. Trimming at V came to 4 bases and at J to 3 bases, leaving 3 bases not matched to a gene. This CDR3 is built from 15 residues. The germline gives CDR1 SGHKS, CDR2 YYEKEE (reference sequence).

Comments on this clone: Distinct nucleotide sequences in the sample also encode this CDR3. The chain couples TRBV7-7 to TRBJ2-2; 9 bases map to TRBD2. This CDR3 is 15 amino acids long. Germline V gene sequence: CDR1 SSHAT, CDR2 FNYEAQ (reference sequence). The trim removed 2 bases at V and 5 bases at J, leaving 3 bases unmatched. The DNA for the CDR3 is TGTGCCAGCAGCTTACTTAGCGGGAGTACCGGGGAGCTGTTTTTT. This translates into CASSLLSGSTGELFF. The variable domain in full, completed from reference TRBV7-7 and TRBJ2-2, reads GAGVSQSPRYKVTKRGQDVTLRCDPISSHATLYWYQQALGQGPEFLTYFNYEAQPDKSGLPSDRFSAERPEGSISTLTIQRTEQRDSAMYRCASSLLSGSTGELFFGEGSRLTVL.

This sequence joins TRBV6-1 and TRBJ2-1, with D perhaps being TRBD1 or TRBD2 (5 bases each). V dropped 2 bases and J dropped 8 bases, with 16 bases sitting between them. Germline V lookup: CDR1 MNHNS, CDR2 SASEGT. This CDR3 has 15 residues. This chain's CDR3 is CASSELWQGVYEQFF. As DNA, the CDR3 is TGTGCCAGCAGTGAACTGTGGCAGGGAGTTTATGAGCAGTTCTTC.

The V call is TRBV5-6, the J call TRBJ2-5; 8 bases align to TRBD1. Germline CDR1 SGHDT, CDR2 YYEEEE. CDR3 size: 15 residues. With 2 bases clipped from V and 0 bases from J, the junction kept 3 bases outside the gene matches. CDR3 in amino acids: CASSFLQGDQETQYF. As DNA, the CDR3 is TGTGCCAGCAGCTTCCTACAGGGGGACCAAGAGACCCAGTACTTC.

V and J are TRBV5-1 and TRBJ2-3; D remains unclear. In germline, CDR1 is SGHRS, CDR2 YFSETQ. CDR3 length equals 14 residues. Trimming stripped 0 bases from V and 2 bases from J, with 7 bases between. The CDR3 is CASSLADPTDTQYF. The CDR3 DNA follows: TGCGCCAGCAGCTTGGCGGACCCCACAGATACGCAGTATTTT.

The chain links TRBV9 to TRBJ2-1; 7 bases match TRBD2. Germline V lookup: CDR1 SGDLS, CDR2 YYNGEE. V lost 0 bases and J lost 5; bases outside the gene matches: 2. The CDR3 runs 14 residues. CDR3 region: CASSVATSDNEQFF. The CDR3 region has the DNA TGTGCCAGCAGCGTAGCTACTAGCGACAATGAGCAGTTCTTC.

The chain has TRBV4-1 and TRBJ2-2; the match to TRBD2 covers 7 bases. From germline, CDR1 is MGHRA and CDR2 YSYEKL. The CDR3 totals 17 residues. Trimming at V came to 0 bases and at J to 0 bases, leaving 4 bases not matched to a gene. The CDR3 reads CASSQDQSGTNTGELFF. DNA for the CDR3: TGCGCCAGCAGCCAAGATCAGAGCGGGACGAACACCGGGGAGCTGTTTTTT.

The sample holds a few counts of this clone. This chain links TRBV18 with TRBJ2-3; 8 nucleotides agree with TRBD2. J was trimmed by 4 bases and V by 6 bases; bases with no gene match: 6. Germline CDR1 and CDR2: KGHSH and LQKENI. There are 14 residues in the CDR3. The CDR3 loop reads CASSLPGGADTQYF. The CDR3 coding sequence is TGTGCCAGCTCCTTACCCGGGGGGGCAGATACGCAGTATTTT.

CDR3 sequence: CASRGGGHYEQYF. The CDR3 nucleotides read TGTGCCAGCAGAGGAGGGGGCCACTACGAGCAGTACTTC. This chain connects TRBV6-1 to TRBJ2-7, with D possibly TRBD1 on 7 matching bases. V lost 6 bases and J 3 bases, leaving 12 bases between the germline ends. CDR1 and CDR2 from the germline V gene are MNHNS and SASEGT. The CDR3 runs 13 residues.

The V call is TRBV28, the J call TRBJ1-2; D is unresolved. From germline, CDR1 is MDHEN and CDR2 SYDVKM. V was shortened by 4 bases and J by 8 bases, with 17 bases between the two germline ends. The CDR3 contains 14 residues. CDR3 sequence reads: CASSSPEGIGGYTF. The DNA for the CDR3 is TGTGCCAGCAGTTCCCCAGAAGGTATCGGCGGCTACACCTTC.